Presented here are 15 T cell receptor beta chains from one specimen sequenced in a study of human T cells and chemical hapten exposure. TCRdb re-analysed the 5' RACE reads in MiXCR, keeping a single row per CDR3 protein. The data contain around 100,000 distinct CDR3 sequences, approximately 19% of them singletons. Sequencing started from total RNA isolated from unfractionated whole blood. All receptors derive from a human donor in good health.

This rearrangement joins TRBV12-3 or TRBV12-4 to TRBJ2-2, with 8 positions matching TRBD2. CDR3 size: 14 residues. Trimming took 11 bases from V and 6 from J; bases not matched to a gene: 11. CDR3 DNA: TGTGCCGCCTGGACTAGCCTATTCCCCGGGGAGCTGTTTTTT. Protein: CAAWTSLFPGELFF.

The chain links TRBV12-3 or TRBV12-4 to TRBJ1-2; a weak D match, TRBD1 (6 bases). The length of the CDR3 is 12 residues. V gave up 3 bases and J gave up 6 bases, with 8 bases separating them. Here the CDR3 reads CASSFRGDGYTF. The CDR3 bases are TGTGCCAGCAGTTTTAGGGGGGATGGCTACACCTTC.

CDR3 loop: CASSSPDSNQPQHF. The CDR3 DNA follows: TGTGCCAGCAGTTCTCCGGATAGCAATCAGCCCCAGCATTTT. The rearrangement uses TRBV28 and TRBJ1-5; D remains unclear. CDR3 size: 14 residues. CDR1 is MDHEN, CDR2 SYDVKM, per germline. The V and J ends lost 4 bases and 0 bases respectively, with 7 bases between them. The full variable domain, rest sourced from reference TRBV28 and TRBJ1-5, is DVKVTQSSRYLVKRTGEKVFLECVQDMDHENMFWYRQDPGLGLRLIYFSYDVKMKEKGDIPEGYSVSREKKERFSLILESASTNQTSMYLCASSSPDSNQPQHFGDGTRLSIL.

The J gene is TRBJ2-7, the V gene TRBV5-6; D is possibly TRBD1 (6 bases). This CDR3 region has 14 residues. The V and J ends lost 4 bases and 1 base respectively, with 12 bases between them. Germline CDR1 is SGHDT and CDR2 is YYEEEE. CDR3: CASSPDRRSYEQYF. As DNA, the CDR3 is TGTGCCAGCAGCCCCGACAGGAGGTCCTACGAGCAGTACTTC.

This clonotype was found many times. This rearrangement joins TRBV12-3 or TRBV12-4 to TRBJ2-7; no clear D gene. The length of the CDR3 is 9 residues. Trimming shortened V by 11 bases and J by 6 bases, and 8 bases separated the two germline ends. DNA of the CDR3: TGTGCCGGACGCCGCGAGCAGTACTTC. Its protein is CAGRREQYF.

A few counts support this clonotype. CDR3 residues: CASSEPRPGLAIYEQYF. The DNA of the CDR3 is TGTGCCAGCAGCGAACCGCGTCCGGGACTAGCAATCTACGAGCAGTACTTC. The V and J genes are TRBV6-6 and TRBJ2-7; 9 bases are shared with TRBD2. J was trimmed by 3 bases and V by 6 bases; bases with no gene match: 15. Germline V lookup: CDR1 MNHNY, CDR2 SVGAGI (reference sequence). This CDR3 has 17 residues.

This clonotype appeared a few times. The chain employs TRBV12-5 and TRBJ2-1, with TRBD1 matching over 10 bases. The CDR3 is 15 amino acids. Trimming took 5 bases from V and 5 from J; bases not matched to a gene: 6. CDR1 LGHNT and CDR2 FRNRAP come from the germline V gene. The chain's CDR3 is CASGPGQGLNNEQFF. The CDR3 nucleotides are TGTGCTAGTGGTCCGGGACAGGGGCTTAACAATGAGCAGTTCTTC.

The table lists this clonotype with many counts. The chain combines TRBV24-1 with TRBJ1-5, with D possibly being TRBD1 (6 bases). Germline V gives CDR1 KGHDR, CDR2 SFDVKD. CDR3 length: 14 amino acids. The ends were cut back, 3 bases at V and 7 bases at J, with 12 bases in the middle. The chain's CDR3 is CATSDGGLGQPQHF. The CDR3 nucleotides are TGTGCCACCAGTGATGGGGGGCTCGGGCAGCCCCAGCATTTT.

The chain uses TRBV10-2 and TRBJ2-5; a possible D gene is TRBD2 (5 bases). Trimming stripped 2 bases from V and 5 bases from J, with 15 bases between. This CDR3 has 15 residues. The germline gives CDR1 WSHSY, CDR2 SAAADI. The CDR3 spells CASSEISSGKETQYF. CDR3 coding DNA: TGCGCCAGCAGTGAGATTTCTTCCGGGAAGGAGACCCAGTACTTC.

This rearrangement joins TRBV7-2 to TRBJ2-1; 10 nucleotides agree with TRBD2. V trimming: 3 bases; J trimming: 5 bases; junction bases outside the gene matches: 4. Germline CDR1 SGHTA, CDR2 FQGNSA. The CDR3 totals 15 residues. The CDR3: CASSLASGSHNEQFF. The CDR3 nucleotides read TGTGCCAGCAGCTTGGCTAGCGGGAGCCACAATGAGCAGTTCTTC.

The chain recombines TRBV27 with TRBJ2-7; D might be TRBD1 or TRBD2, each matching 6 bases. V was pared by 6 bases and J by 3 bases, with 18 bases between. The CDR3 spans 15 residues. Per the germline V gene, CDR1 is MNHEY and CDR2 is SMNVEV (reference sequence). The CDR3 coding sequence is TGTGCCAGCAGAGGGGGGATTGGGGGTATCTACGAGCAGTACTTC. Translation: CASRGGIGGIYEQYF.

The chain uses TRBV7-6 and TRBJ2-3; D not resolved. Germline values: CDR1 SGHVS, CDR2 FNYEAQ. Trimming left V 0 bases short and J 7 bases short, with 14 bases between. There are 15 residues in the CDR3. CDR3 in amino acids: CASSLAPSSAHTQYF. In DNA, the CDR3 is TGTGCCAGCAGCTTAGCACCCTCCTCTGCTCATACGCAGTATTTT.

The V call is TRBV11-2, the J call TRBJ2-3, with 8 bases matching TRBD2. The ends lost 1 base at V and 14 bases at J; junction bases unmatched: 8. This CDR3 has 13 residues. Per germline, CDR1 SGHAT and CDR2 FQNNGV. CDR3 sequence (DNA): TGTGCCAGCAGCTTAGGAGGCGGACTAGCAATGTATTTT. Its protein is CASSLGGGLAMYF.

CDR3 region: CASSVLIQGVTEAFF. DNA of the CDR3: TGTGCCAGCAGCGTTCTAATCCAGGGTGTCACTGAAGCTTTCTTT. The chain couples TRBV9 to TRBJ1-1; D possibly corresponds to TRBD1 (5 bases). Between the trimmed V and J ends, which lost 2 bases and 4 bases, there was a span of 15 bases. Germline V gene lookup returns CDR1 SGDLS and CDR2 YYNGEE. CDR3 length: 15 amino acids.

CDR3 protein: CASTLRWASGRAAYNEQFF. In nucleotides, the CDR3 is TGTGCCAGCACCCTACGGTGGGCTAGCGGGAGGGCCGCCTACAATGAGCAGTTCTTC. The V call is TRBV6-5, the J call TRBJ2-1, with 12 bases identical to TRBD2. The ends lost 7 bases at V and 2 bases at J; junction bases unmatched: 15. Germline CDR1 reads MNHEY; CDR2 reads SVGAGI. This CDR3 is built from 19 residues.